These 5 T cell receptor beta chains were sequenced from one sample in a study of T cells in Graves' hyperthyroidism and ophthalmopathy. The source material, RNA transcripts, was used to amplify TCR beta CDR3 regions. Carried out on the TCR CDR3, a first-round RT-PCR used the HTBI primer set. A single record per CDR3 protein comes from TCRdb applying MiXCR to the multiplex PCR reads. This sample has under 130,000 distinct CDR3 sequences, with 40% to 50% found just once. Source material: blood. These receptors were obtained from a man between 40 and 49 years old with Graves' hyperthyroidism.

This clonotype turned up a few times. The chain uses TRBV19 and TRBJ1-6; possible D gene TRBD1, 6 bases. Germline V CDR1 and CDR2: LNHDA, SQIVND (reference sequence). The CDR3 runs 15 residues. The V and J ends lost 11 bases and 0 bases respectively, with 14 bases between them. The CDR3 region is CAWSPDSSYNSPLHF. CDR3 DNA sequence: TGTGCCTGGAGCCCGGACAGCTCCTATAATTCACCCCTCCACTTT.

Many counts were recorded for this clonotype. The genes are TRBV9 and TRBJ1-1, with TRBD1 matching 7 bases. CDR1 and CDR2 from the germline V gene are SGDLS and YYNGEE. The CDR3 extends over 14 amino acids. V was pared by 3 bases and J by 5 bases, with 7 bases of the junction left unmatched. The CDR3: CASSGQGGLTEAFF. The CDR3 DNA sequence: TGTGCCAGCAGCGGACAGGGAGGGCTTACTGAAGCTTTCTTT.

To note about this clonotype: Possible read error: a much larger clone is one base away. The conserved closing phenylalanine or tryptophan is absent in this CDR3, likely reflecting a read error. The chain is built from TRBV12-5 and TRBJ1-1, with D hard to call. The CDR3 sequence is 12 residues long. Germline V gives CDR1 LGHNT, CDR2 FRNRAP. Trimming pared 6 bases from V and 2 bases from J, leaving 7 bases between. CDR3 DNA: TGTGCTAGTGGACCACCCAACACTGAAGCTTTCTTG. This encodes CASGPPNTEAFL.

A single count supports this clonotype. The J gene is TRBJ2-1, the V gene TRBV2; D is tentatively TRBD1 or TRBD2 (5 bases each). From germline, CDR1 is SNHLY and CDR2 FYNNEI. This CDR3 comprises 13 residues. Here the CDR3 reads CAQPGRAYNEQFF. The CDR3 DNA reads TGTGCTCAACCGGGACGGGCATACAATGAGCAGTTCTTC.

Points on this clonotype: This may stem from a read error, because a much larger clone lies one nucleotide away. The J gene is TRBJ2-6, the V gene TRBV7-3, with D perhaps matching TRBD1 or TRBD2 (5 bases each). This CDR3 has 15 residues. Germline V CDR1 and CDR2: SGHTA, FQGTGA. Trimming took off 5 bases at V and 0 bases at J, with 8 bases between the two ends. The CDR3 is CASSRDLSGANVLTF. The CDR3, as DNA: TGTGCCAGCAGCCGGGACCTCTCTGGGGCCAACGTCCTGACTTTC.